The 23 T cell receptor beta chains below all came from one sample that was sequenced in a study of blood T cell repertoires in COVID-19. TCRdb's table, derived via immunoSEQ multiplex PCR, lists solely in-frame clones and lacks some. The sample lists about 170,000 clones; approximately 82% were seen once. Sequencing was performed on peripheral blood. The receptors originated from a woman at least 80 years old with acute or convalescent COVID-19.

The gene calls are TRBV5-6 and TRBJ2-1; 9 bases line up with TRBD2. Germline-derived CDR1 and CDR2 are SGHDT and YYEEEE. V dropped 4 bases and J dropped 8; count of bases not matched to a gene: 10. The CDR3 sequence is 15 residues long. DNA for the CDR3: TGTGCCAGCAGCGGGCCGGGACTAGCAACCGATGAGCAGTTCTTC. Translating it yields CASSGPGLATDEQFF.

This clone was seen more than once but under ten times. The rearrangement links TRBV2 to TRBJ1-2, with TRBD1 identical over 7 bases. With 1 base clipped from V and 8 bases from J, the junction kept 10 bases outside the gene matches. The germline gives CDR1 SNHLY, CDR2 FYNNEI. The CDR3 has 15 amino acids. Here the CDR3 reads CASSEEVGTVSGYTF. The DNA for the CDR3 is TGTGCCAGCAGTGAAGAGGTCGGGACAGTATCCGGCTACACCTTC.

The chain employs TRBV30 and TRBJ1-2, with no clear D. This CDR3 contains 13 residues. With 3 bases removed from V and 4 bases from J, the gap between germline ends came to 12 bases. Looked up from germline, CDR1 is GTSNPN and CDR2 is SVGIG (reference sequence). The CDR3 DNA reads TGTGCCTGGAGCCCGGGATTCTCCTATGGCTACACCTTC. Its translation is CAWSPGFSYGYTF.

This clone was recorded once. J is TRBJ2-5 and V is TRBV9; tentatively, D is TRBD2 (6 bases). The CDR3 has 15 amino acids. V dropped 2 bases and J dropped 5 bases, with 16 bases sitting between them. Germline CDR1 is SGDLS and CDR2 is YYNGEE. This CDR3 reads CASSVRGGDGETQYF. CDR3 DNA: TGTGCCAGCAGCGTTCGAGGAGGGGATGGGGAGACCCAGTACTTC. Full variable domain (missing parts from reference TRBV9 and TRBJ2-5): DSGVTQTPKHLITATGQRVTLRCSPRSGDLSVYWYQQSLDQGLQFLIQYYNGEERAKGNILERFSAQQFPDLHSELNLSSLELGDSALYFCASSVRGGDGETQYFGPGTRLLVL.

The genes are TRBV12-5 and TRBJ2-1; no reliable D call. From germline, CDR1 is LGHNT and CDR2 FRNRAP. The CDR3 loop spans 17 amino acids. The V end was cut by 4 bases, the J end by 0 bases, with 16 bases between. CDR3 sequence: CASGSPYSEVSYNEQFF. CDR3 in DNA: TGTGCTAGTGGTTCCCCCTACAGTGAAGTCTCCTACAATGAGCAGTTCTTC.

The CDR3 bases are TGTGCCAGTAGTATCTCTGATTCTACCTCCTACGAGCAGTACTTC. Translated, it gives CASSISDSTSYEQYF. The chain joins TRBV19 to TRBJ2-7; D not resolved. CDR1 is LNHDA, CDR2 SQIVND, per germline (reference sequence). Trimming pared 3 bases from V and 0 bases from J, leaving 12 bases between. This CDR3 has 15 amino acids.

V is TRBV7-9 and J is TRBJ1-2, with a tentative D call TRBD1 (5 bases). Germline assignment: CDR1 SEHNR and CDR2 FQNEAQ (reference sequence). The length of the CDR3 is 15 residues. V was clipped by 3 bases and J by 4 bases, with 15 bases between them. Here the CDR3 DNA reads TGTGCCAGCAGCTTGGGGGGTGTGAGGCCCTATGGCTACACCTTC. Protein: CASSLGGVRPYGYTF.

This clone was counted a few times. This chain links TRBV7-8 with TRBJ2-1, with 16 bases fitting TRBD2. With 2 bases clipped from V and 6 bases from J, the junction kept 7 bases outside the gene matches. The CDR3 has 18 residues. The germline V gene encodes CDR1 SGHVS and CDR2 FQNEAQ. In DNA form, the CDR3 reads TGTGCCAGCAGCTTAAATTCCGGGACTAGCGGGAGGGGCAATGAGCAGTTCTTC. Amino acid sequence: CASSLNSGTSGRGNEQFF.

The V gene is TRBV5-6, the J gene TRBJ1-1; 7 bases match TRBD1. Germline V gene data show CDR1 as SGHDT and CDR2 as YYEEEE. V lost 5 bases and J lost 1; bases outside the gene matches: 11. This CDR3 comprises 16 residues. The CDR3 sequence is CASSLTGVRGNTEAFF. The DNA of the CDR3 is TGTGCCAGCAGTCTAACAGGGGTAAGGGGGAACACTGAAGCTTTCTTT.

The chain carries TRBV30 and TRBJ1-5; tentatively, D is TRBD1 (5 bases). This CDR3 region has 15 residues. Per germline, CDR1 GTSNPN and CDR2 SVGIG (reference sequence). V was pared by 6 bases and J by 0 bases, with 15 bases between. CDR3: CACRREGYSNQPQHF. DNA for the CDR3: TGTGCCTGTCGAAGGGAGGGGTATAGCAATCAGCCCCAGCATTTT.

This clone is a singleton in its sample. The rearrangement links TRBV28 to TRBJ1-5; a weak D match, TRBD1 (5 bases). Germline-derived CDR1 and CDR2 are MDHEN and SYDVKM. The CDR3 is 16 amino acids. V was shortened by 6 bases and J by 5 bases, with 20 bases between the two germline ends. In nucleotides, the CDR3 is TGTGCCAGCAGCCTCGCCGGGAGGGGCCCCGATCAGCCCCAGCATTTT. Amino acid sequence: CASSLAGRGPDQPQHF. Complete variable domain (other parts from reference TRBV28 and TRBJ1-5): DVKVTQSSRYLVKRTGEKVFLECVQDMDHENMFWYRQDPGLGLRLIYFSYDVKMKEKGDIPEGYSVSREKKERFSLILESASTNQTSMYLCASSLAGRGPDQPQHFGDGTRLSIL.

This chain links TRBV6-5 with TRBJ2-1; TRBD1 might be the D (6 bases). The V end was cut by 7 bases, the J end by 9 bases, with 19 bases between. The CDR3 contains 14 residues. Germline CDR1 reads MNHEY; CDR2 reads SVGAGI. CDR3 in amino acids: CASTKGEIGGEQFF. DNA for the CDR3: TGTGCCAGCACCAAGGGGGAGATCGGCGGTGAGCAGTTCTTC.

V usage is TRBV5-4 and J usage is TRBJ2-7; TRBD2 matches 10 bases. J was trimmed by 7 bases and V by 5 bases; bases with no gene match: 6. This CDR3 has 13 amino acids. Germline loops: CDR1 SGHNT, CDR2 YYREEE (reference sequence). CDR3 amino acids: CASRGLAEGEQYF. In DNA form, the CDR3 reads TGTGCCAGCAGAGGACTAGCGGAAGGGGAGCAGTACTTC.

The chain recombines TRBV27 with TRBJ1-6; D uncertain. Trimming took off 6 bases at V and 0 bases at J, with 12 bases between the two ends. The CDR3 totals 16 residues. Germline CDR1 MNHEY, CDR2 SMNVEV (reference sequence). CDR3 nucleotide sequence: TGTGCCAGCAGGACTACGGGGAACTCCTATAATTCACCCCTCCACTTT. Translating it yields CASRTTGNSYNSPLHF.

The CDR3 is CASSPRGDSSGNTIYF. The CDR3 DNA sequence: TGCGCCAGCAGCCCCCGAGGGGACAGCTCTGGAAACACCATATATTTT. The chain carries TRBV5-1 and TRBJ1-3; 7 nucleotides agree with TRBD1. This CDR3 spans 16 amino acids. Trimming cost V 4 bases and J 0 bases; bases outside gene matches: 7. Germline lookup yields CDR1 SGHRS and CDR2 YFSETQ. The variable domain in full, with the rest retrieved from reference TRBV5-1 and TRBJ1-3, is KAGVTQTPRYLIKTRGQQVTLSCSPISGHRSVSWYQQTPGQGLQFLFEYFSETQRNKGNFPGRFSGRQFSNSRSEMNVSTLELGDSALYLCASSPRGDSSGNTIYFGEGSWLTVV.

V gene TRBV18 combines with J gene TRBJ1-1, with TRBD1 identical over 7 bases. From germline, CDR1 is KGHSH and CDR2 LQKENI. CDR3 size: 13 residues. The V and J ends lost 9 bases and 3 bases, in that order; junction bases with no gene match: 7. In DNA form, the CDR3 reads TGTGCCAGTAAACAGGGGCTCGACACTGAAGCTTTCTTT. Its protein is CASKQGLDTEAFF.

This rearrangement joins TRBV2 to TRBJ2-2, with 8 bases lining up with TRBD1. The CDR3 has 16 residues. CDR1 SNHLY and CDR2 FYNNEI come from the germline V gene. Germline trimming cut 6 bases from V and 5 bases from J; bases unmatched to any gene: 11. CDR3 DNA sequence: TGTGCCAGCAGCAGGGAAAGACAGGGGTGGACCGGGGAGCTGTTTTTT. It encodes CASSRERQGWTGELFF.

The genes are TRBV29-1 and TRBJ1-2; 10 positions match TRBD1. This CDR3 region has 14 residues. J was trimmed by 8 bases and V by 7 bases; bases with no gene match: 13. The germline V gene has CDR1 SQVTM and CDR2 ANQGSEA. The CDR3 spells CSAGRDRGSEGYTF. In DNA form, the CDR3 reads TGCAGCGCCGGACGGGACAGGGGATCGGAGGGCTACACCTTC.

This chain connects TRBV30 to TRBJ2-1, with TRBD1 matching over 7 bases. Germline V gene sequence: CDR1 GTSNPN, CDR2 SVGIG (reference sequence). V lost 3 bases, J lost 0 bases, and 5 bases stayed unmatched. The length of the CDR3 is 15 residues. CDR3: CAWRGGTVSYNEQFF. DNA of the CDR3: TGTGCCTGGAGAGGGGGCACAGTCTCCTACAATGAGCAGTTCTTC.

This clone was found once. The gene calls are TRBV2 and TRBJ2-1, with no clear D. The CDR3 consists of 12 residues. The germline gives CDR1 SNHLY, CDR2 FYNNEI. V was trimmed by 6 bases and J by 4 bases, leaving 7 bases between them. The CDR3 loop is CASRGRYNEQFF. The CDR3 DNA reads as TGTGCCAGCAGGGGCCGGTACAATGAGCAGTTCTTC. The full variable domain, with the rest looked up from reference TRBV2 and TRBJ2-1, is EPEVTQTPSHQVTQMGQEVILRCVPISNHLYFYWYRQILGQKVEFLVSFYNNEISEKSEIFDDQFSVERPDGSNFTLKIRSTKLEDSAMYFCASRGRYNEQFFGPGTRLTVL.

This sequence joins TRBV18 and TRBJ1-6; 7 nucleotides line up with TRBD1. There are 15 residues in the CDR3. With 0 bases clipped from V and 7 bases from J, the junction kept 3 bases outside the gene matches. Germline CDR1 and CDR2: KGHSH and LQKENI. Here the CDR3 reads CASSPPQQGNSPLHF. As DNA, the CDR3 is TGTGCCAGCTCACCACCGCAACAGGGGAATTCACCCCTCCACTTT.

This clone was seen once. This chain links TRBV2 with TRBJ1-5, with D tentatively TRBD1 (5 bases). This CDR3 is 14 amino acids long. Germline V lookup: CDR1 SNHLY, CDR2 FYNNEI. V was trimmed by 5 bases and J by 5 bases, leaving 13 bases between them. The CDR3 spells CASSYGGGDQPQHF. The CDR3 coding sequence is TGTGCCAGCAGTTATGGGGGGGGAGATCAGCCCCAGCATTTT.

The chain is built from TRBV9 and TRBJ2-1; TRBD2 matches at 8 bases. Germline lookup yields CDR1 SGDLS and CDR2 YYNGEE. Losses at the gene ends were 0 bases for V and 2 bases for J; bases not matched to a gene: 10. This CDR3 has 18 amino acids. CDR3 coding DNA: TGTGCCAGCAGCGTAGGGTCGAGCGGGAGTAACGCCTACAATGAGCAGTTCTTC. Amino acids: CASSVGSSGSNAYNEQFF.